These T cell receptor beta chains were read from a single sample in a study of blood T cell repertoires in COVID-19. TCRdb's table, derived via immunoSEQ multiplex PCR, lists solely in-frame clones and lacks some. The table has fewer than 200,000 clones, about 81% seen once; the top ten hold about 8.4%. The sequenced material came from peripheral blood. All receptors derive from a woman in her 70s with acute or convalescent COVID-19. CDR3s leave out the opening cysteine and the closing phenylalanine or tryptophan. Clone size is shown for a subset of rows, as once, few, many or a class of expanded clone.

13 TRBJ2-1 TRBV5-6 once ASSLGAGQDNEQF
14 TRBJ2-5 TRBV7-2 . ASSVSSGGAGETQY
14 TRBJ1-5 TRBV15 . ATQSGTGRINQPQH
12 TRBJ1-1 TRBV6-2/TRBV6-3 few ASSYSYRNTEAF
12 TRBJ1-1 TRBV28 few ASSLTDMNTEAF
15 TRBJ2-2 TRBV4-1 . ASSRSVSRGYTGELF
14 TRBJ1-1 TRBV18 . ASSPSRTFPNTEAF
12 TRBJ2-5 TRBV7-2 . ASSATGIQETQY
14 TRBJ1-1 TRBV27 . ASSPLSTGENTEAF
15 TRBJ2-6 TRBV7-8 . ASLSTALRAGANVLT
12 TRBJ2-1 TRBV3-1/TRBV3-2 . ASSQNQGIYEQF
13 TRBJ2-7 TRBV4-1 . ASSLPGGRGYEQY
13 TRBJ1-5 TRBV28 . ASRSGTGDIQPQH
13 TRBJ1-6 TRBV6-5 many ASRELVEGNSPLH
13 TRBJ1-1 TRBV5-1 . ASSVGQPPRGEAF
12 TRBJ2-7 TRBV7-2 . ASSLEGALIEQY
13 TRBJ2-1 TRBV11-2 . ASSLITSGSHEQF
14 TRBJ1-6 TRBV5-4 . ASSLVLSGGYSPLH
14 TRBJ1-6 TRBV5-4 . ASSIGTGGLNSPLH
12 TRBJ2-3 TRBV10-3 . AISESTPGDTQY
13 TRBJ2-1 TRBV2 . ASRAGTGGYNEQF
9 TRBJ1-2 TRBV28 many ASSSGTGDT